Reported below is one T cell receptor (beta chain). Its target is unknown. Trimming removed 3 bases at V and 8 bases at J, with 17 bases between. Per the germline V gene, CDR1 is DFQATT and CDR2 is SNEGSKA (reference sequence). The CDR3 spans 15 residues. The record originates from a study of Graves' ophthalmopathy and Graves' hyperthyroidism. Regarding the study as a whole: Clonotypes were expanded in thyroid at above 0.001 frequency, and most also appeared in blood. Ophthalmopathy progression prediction by the model yielded a sensitivity of 60% to 71% and a specificity of approximately 77%.

The authors amplified TCR beta CDR3 regions, and they did so from RNA transcripts for repertoire sequencing. First-round RT-PCR relied on HTBI primers, and a second-round multiplex PCR came next. Via MiXCR, TCRdb re-called the multiplex PCR reads, giving one row per CDR3 protein. Found here are 1 million to 1.3 million distinct CDR3 sequences, 35% to 45% of them singletons; the top ten hold more than 9.5%. Sequenced input: peripheral blood or thyroid tissue (not recorded which). The chain combines TRBV20-1 with TRBJ1-6; D is perhaps TRBD1 (5 bases). The receptor's source is an adult man with Graves' hyperthyroidism. The CDR3 sequence: CSASPRATQYSPLHF. The CDR3 region has the DNA TGCAGTGCTAGTCCCAGGGCCACACAATATTCACCCCTCCACTTT.